The clone carrying this TCR beta chain was picked up a small number of times. The data belong to a study of shared clonotypes between healthy human individuals. Sequenced by immunoSEQ multiplex PCR; TCRdb stores in-frame clones only, minus some. Of 800,000 to 1,200,000 clones in the sample, about four fifths are singletons; the top ten hold roughly 0.56%. Germline CDR1 reads MNHEY; CDR2 reads SVGAGI. Between the trimmed V and J ends, which lost 7 bases and 6 bases, there was a span of 12 bases. The CDR3 sequence is 12 residues long. The chain joins TRBV6-5 to TRBJ1-1; a weak D match, TRBD1 (5 bases). The sequence came from a man aged 18 to 30 in good health. Some clones in this sample may be carry-over from other donors' samples. The sequenced material came from memory CD4+ T cells from PBMCs. Subset given: CD45RA-negative fraction. This chain's CDR3 is CASTNGAAEAFF. CDR3 nucleotide sequence: TGTGCCAGCACCAACGGGGCGGCTGAAGCTTTCTTT.